The 15 T cell receptor beta chains listed next were all sequenced from one sample in a study of blood T cell repertoires in COVID-19. The table came from immunoSEQ multiplex PCR; TCRdb's copy has only in-frame clones and leaves some out. The data hold 450,000 or so clones, with around nine tenths observed a single time. The sequencing input was peripheral blood. These receptors were obtained from a man younger than 35 with COVID-19, enrolled during active disease.

This clone was counted a few times. The chain employs TRBV2 and TRBJ2-2, with 11 bases fitting TRBD2. The CDR3 consists of 14 residues. Germline trimming cut 8 bases from V and 6 bases from J; bases unmatched to any gene: 5. From germline, CDR1 is SNHLY and CDR2 FYNNEI. The CDR3 sequence: CASRLAGPSGELFF. Here the CDR3 DNA reads TGTGCCAGCCGACTAGCGGGACCCTCCGGGGAGCTGTTTTTT.

The V gene is TRBV18, the J gene TRBJ2-3, with 10 bases identical to TRBD2. The CDR3 has 16 residues. The germline V gene has CDR1 KGHSH and CDR2 LQKENI. The J segment lost 3 bases and the V segment lost 3 bases, leaving 6 bases of the junction unmatched. In DNA form, the CDR3 reads TGTGCCAGCTCACCCCCCGGGACTAGCGTTACAGATACGCAGTATTTT. The encoded protein is CASSPPGTSVTDTQYF.

The rearrangement uses TRBV5-4 and TRBJ2-5, with TRBD1 identical over 12 bases. The germline gives CDR1 SGHNT, CDR2 YYREEE (reference sequence). The CDR3 has 16 amino acids. Trimming at V came to 3 bases and at J to 5 bases, leaving 8 bases not matched to a gene. The CDR3 loop is CASSSVGTGGEETQYF. CDR3 bases: TGTGCCAGCAGCTCCGTAGGGACAGGGGGCGAGGAGACCCAGTACTTC.

The rearrangement joins TRBV5-1 to TRBJ2-5, with 9 bases that match TRBD2. The CDR3 spans 17 residues. Unmatched junction bases numbered 12, after V lost 4 bases and J lost 2 bases. Germline V lookup: CDR1 SGHRS, CDR2 YFSETQ. DNA for the CDR3: TGCGCCAGCAGCAACTCCCGACTAGCGGTGGGACAAGAGACCCAGTACTTC. Protein product: CASSNSRLAVGQETQYF.

This clone has just one count. The chain has TRBV9 and TRBJ1-1, with D tentatively TRBD1 (5 bases). Trimming removed 0 bases at V and 1 base at J, with 10 bases between. The CDR3 length is 15 residues. The germline V gene has CDR1 SGDLS and CDR2 YYNGEE. The CDR3 here is CASSVGPDKNTEAFF. The CDR3 coding sequence is TGTGCCAGCAGCGTAGGTCCGGACAAGAACACTGAAGCTTTCTTT.

The chain joins TRBV12-3 or TRBV12-4 to TRBJ1-3; 9 nucleotides line up with TRBD1. V lost 6 bases to trimming and J lost 8 bases; unmatched junction nucleotides: 5. The CDR3 spans 13 residues. The CDR3 is CASSRDRGYTIYF. Here the CDR3 DNA reads TGTGCCAGCAGCCGAGACAGGGGGTACACCATATATTTT.

This chain joins TRBV7-6 and TRBJ2-2; D perhaps matches TRBD2 (6 bases). Germline values: CDR1 SGHVS, CDR2 FNYEAQ. The CDR3 consists of 13 residues. Between the trimmed V and J ends, which lost 8 bases and 1 base, there was a span of 8 bases. Here the CDR3 reads CASHGGNTGELFF. The CDR3 nucleotides are TGTGCCAGCCACGGGGGGAACACCGGGGAGCTGTTTTTT.

The chain employs TRBV5-1 and TRBJ2-3; TRBD1 might be the D (5 bases). The CDR3 consists of 14 residues. CDR1 is SGHRS and CDR2 is YFSETQ in the germline V gene. Trimming cost V 2 bases and J 0 bases, with 7 bases left between them. The CDR3 sequence: CASSLQESTDTQYF. Written as DNA, the CDR3 is TGCGCCAGCAGCTTACAGGAAAGCACAGATACGCAGTATTTT.

The rearrangement uses TRBV7-9 and TRBJ1-2, with a tentative D call TRBD1 (6 bases). This CDR3 is 14 amino acids long. V lost 5 bases and J lost 8, with 18 bases in between. Germline V gene lookup returns CDR1 SEHNR and CDR2 FQNEAQ (reference sequence). This CDR3 is CASSQFSGEGGYTF. The DNA for the CDR3 is TGTGCCAGCAGCCAATTCTCAGGGGAAGGGGGCTACACCTTC.

DNA of the CDR3: TGCGCCAGCAGCTTGGACTTACTAGCGGGGGGGCATACGCAGTATTTT. Translated: CASSLDLLAGGHTQYF. The chain is built from TRBV5-1 and TRBJ2-3, with 13 bases fitting TRBD2. The junction had 5 bases not matched to a gene; V was cut back by 0 bases and J by 7 bases. Germline assignment: CDR1 SGHRS and CDR2 YFSETQ. The CDR3 loop spans 16 amino acids.

J is TRBJ1-1 and V is TRBV3-1 (or the pseudogene TRBV3-2); no firm D call. V dropped 0 bases and J dropped 9 bases, with 14 bases sitting between them. Looked up from germline, CDR1 is LGHDT and CDR2 is YNNKEL (reference sequence). The CDR3 totals 14 residues. In DNA form, the CDR3 reads TGTGCCAGCAGCCAAGAACAGTCAACAAGTCAAGCTTTCTTT. This encodes CASSQEQSTSQAFF.

The chain recombines TRBV23-1 with TRBJ2-7, with 13 nucleotides matching TRBD2. TRBV23-1 qualifies as an ORF whose function is uncertain. CDR3 length equals 15 residues. V gave up 8 bases and J gave up 5 bases; unmatched junction bases: 9. This CDR3 is CASRSTSGRHDEQYF. CDR3 nucleotides: TGCGCCAGCCGATCGACTAGCGGGAGGCACGACGAGCAGTACTTC.

The V call is TRBV19, the J call TRBJ2-1; weak D call: TRBD2 (6 bases). The V end lost 2 bases, the J end lost 9 bases, and 23 bases lay between the germline ends. The length of the CDR3 is 17 residues. Germline V CDR1 and CDR2: LNHDA, SQIVND (reference sequence). CDR3 nucleotide sequence: TGTGCCAGTAGTATACCGTCGGGGGTCCCCATTGGTGGTGAGCAGTTCTTC. It translates to CASSIPSGVPIGGEQFF.

The chain has TRBV11-2 and TRBJ1-4; 9 nucleotides line up with TRBD1. Germline values: CDR1 SGHAT, CDR2 FQNNGV. The trim removed 3 bases at V and 8 bases at J, leaving 10 bases unmatched. The CDR3 runs to 16 residues. The CDR3, as DNA: TGTGCCAGCAGCTTGCCTTACGGGACAGGGACAGAAAAACTGTTTTTT. Amino acid sequence: CASSLPYGTGTEKLFF.

The V and J genes are TRBV4-1 and TRBJ1-2, with D maybe TRBD1 (5 bases). The CDR3 is 14 residues long. The germline gives CDR1 MGHRA, CDR2 YSYEKL. V was trimmed by 1 base and J by 8 bases, leaving 14 bases between them. CDR3 nucleotides: TGCGCCAGCAGCCAAGTTTACGGGGGAGAGGGCTACACCTTC. Protein: CASSQVYGGEGYTF.